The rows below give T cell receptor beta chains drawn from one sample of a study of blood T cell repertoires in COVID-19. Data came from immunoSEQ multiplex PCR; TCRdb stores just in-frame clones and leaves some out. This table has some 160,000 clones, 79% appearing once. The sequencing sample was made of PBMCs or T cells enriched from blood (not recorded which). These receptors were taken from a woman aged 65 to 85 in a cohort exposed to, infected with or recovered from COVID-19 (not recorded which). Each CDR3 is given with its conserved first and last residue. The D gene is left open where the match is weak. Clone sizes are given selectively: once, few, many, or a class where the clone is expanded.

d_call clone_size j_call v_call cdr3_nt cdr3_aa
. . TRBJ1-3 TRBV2 TGTGCCAGCACTTCGGGAAACACCATATATTTT CASTSGNTIYF
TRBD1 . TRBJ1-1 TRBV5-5 TGTGCCAGCAGCTTGGCCCCAGGACAGGGGCGGGGGCTGACAGAAGCTTTCTTT CASSLAPGQGRGLTEAFF
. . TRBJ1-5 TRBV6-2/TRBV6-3 TGTGCCAGCAGTTGGACAGAACATCAGCCCCAGCATTTT CASSWTEHQPQHF
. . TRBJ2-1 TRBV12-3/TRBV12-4 TGTGCCAGCAGCCAGGGGGGTGAGCAGTTCTTC CASSQGGEQFF
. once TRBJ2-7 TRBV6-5 TGTGCCAGCAGTTACCCGCAGGGTCCCTCCTACGAGCAGTACTTC CASSYPQGPSYEQYF
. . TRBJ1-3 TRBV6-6 TGTGCCAGCTCGGGGGGCGACACACTCGGTGGAAACACCATATATTTT CASSGGDTLGGNTIYF
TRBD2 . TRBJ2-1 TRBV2 TGTGCCAGCAGCCCCCCGGGACTAGCGGGAGATGGCCTTTACAATGAGCAGTTCTTC CASSPPGLAGDGLYNEQFF
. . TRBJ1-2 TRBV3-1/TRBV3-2 TGTGCCAGCAGCCAGGGGGCGTCGTATGGCTACACCTTC CASSQGASYGYTF
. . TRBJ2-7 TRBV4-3 TGCGCCAGCAGCCCCACTGAGGGAGGCAGTCTCGTCCCCTACGAGCAGTACTTC CASSPTEGGSLVPYEQYF
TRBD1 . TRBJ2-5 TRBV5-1 TGCGCCAGCAGCGCCACAGGGGTAGAGACCCAGTACTTC CASSATGVETQYF
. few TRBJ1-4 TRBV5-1 TGCGCCAGCAGCTTGGCCCAGTCTTCCATGTCATATGAAAAACTGTTTTTT CASSLAQSSMSYEKLFF
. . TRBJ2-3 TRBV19 TGTGCCAGTAGTATGACAACAGATACGCAGTATTTT CASSMTTDTQYF
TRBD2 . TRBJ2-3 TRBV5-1 TGCGCCAGCAGCTTGATTAGCGGGGATACGCAGTATTTT CASSLISGDTQYF
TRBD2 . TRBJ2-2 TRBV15 TGTGCCACCAGCAGAGAGGGAGGGGGGGAGCTGTTTTTT CATSREGGGELFF
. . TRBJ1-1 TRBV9 TGTGCCAGCAGCGTAGATGGGGGGTATAACGCGGTGGCTTTCTTT CASSVDGGYNAVAFF
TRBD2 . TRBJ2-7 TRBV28 TGTGCCAGCAGTTTGACTAGCGGGCGGGGGGAAGACTTC CASSLTSGRGEDF
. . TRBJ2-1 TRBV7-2 TGTGCCAGCAGCTTAGGAGGCTCCTACAATGAGCAGTTCTTC CASSLGGSYNEQFF
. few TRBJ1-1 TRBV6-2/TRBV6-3 TGTGCCAGCAGTCCGGGACATCTGATGAACACTGAAGCTTTCTTT CASSPGHLMNTEAFF
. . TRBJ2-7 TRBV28 TGTGCCAGCAGTTTAGAAGCCGTGGTCACGGGTACGCAGTACTTC CASSLEAVVTGTQYF
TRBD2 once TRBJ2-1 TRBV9 TGTGCCAGCAGCCAGCGGGACTCCTACAATGAGCAGTTCTTC CASSQRDSYNEQFF
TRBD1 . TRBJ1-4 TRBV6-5 TGTGCCAGCAGCCTTACAGGGGGCAAGGAAAAACTGTTTTTT CASSLTGGKEKLFF
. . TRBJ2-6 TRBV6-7 TGTGCCAGCAGTTACTTCTCGCCTCCGGGACACCGACTCTCTGGGGCCAACGTCCTGACTTTC CASSYFSPPGHRLSGANVLTF
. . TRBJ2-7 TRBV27 TGTGCCAGCAGTTTAATCGGGGGGCCGGATGAGCAGTACTTC CASSLIGGPDEQYF
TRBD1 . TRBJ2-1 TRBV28 TGTGCCAGCAGTTTACCTGGGACAGGGGATAGTGAGCAGTTCTTC CASSLPGTGDSEQFF
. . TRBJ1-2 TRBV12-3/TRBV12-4 TGTGCCAGCAGACGTGACATAAACTATGGCTACACCTTC CASRRDINYGYTF
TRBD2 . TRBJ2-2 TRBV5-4 TGTGCCAGCAGCCGCGGTAGCGGGAAAGCCGGGGAGCTGTTTTTT CASSRGSGKAGELFF
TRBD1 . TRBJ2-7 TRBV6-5 TGTGCCAGCAGTCCATACGACAGGGACGAGCAGTACTTC CASSPYDRDEQYF
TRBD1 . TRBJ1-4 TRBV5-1 TGCGCCAGCACCCGAGGGGGCTCCGAAAAACTGTTTTTT CASTRGGSEKLFF
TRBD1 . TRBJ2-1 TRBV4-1 TGCGCCAGCAGCCAAGATGGGGACAGGGGGTGGGTCAATGAGCAGTTCTTC CASSQDGDRGWVNEQFF
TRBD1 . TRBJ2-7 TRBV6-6 TGTGCCAGCAGTAGAGGACAGGGGGCGTCCTACGAGCAGTACTTC CASSRGQGASYEQYF
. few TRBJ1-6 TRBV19 TGTGCCAGTAGCCTAATGCGGGACGTAAATTCACCCCTCCACTTT CASSLMRDVNSPLHF
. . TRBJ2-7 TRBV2 TGTGCCAGCAGTGATTCTAGCGTTGCCTACGAGCAGTACTTC CASSDSSVAYEQYF
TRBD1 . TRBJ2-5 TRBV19 TGTGCCAGTAGTGCAGACAGGGAGGAGACCCAGTACTTC CASSADREETQYF
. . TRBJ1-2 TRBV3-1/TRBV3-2 TGTGCCAGCAGCCACCTACAGGGAAACTATGGCTACACCTTC CASSHLQGNYGYTF
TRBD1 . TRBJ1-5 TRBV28 TGTGCCAGCAGTCTAGCGGGACAGGGGACGGGTCAGCCCCAGCATTTT CASSLAGQGTGQPQHF
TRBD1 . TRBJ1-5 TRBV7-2 TGTGCCAGCAGCTTAGGTGCCAGGGGGCTCGGGAATCAGCCCCAGCATTTT CASSLGARGLGNQPQHF
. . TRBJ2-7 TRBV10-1 TGCGCCAGCAGTGAGTCGACAGGTGAAACCTACGAGCAGTACTTC CASSESTGETYEQYF
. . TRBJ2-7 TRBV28 TGTGCCAGCAGTCCCCCCGACAGATCCTACGAGCAGTACTTC CASSPPDRSYEQYF
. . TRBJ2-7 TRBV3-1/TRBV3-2 TGTGCCAGCAGCCATGACACCTACGAGCAGTACTTC CASSHDTYEQYF
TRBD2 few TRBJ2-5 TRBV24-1 TGTGCCACCAGTGATCGACCGGGACTAGGAGGGGAGACCCAGTACTTC CATSDRPGLGGETQYF
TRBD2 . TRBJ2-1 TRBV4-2 TGTGCCAGCAGCCAAGAGCTCAAGATCGGGACTAGCGGGAGGGTTCTAGGCAATGAGCAGTTCTTC CASSQELKIGTSGRVLGNEQFF
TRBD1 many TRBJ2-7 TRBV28 TGTGCCAGCAGAAGGGACAGGGGGCCCTACGAGCAGTACTTC CASRRDRGPYEQYF
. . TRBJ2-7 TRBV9 TGTGCCAGCAGCGTAAGGGGCAGCGATGTAGAAGAGCAGTACTTC CASSVRGSDVEEQYF
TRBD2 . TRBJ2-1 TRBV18 TGTGCCAGCTCACCAATACGACAGGGAGTGGCGGGAGGGTACTACAATGAGCAGTTCTTC CASSPIRQGVAGGYYNEQFF
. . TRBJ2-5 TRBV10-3 TGTGCCATCAGTGAGGTCCTCCACAGCGGTCCCTACTTC CAISEVLHSGPYF
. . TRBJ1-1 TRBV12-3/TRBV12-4 TGTGCCAGCAGTTTAAGCGAGGGCCTCGGAGCTTTCTTT CASSLSEGLGAFF
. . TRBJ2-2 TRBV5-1 TGCGCCAGCAGCTTGGGCCAGGGAAACACCGGGGAGCTGTTTTTT CASSLGQGNTGELFF
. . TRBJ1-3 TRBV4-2 TGTGCCAGCAGCCAAGATCGGGGGATTGGAAACACCATATATTTT CASSQDRGIGNTIYF
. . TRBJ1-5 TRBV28 TGTGCCAGCAGTAATAGACACCAATCGAATCAGCCCCAGCATTTT CASSNRHQSNQPQHF
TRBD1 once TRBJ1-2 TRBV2 TGTGCCAGTATTATCGACAGGGGGCGGGGCTACACCTTC CASIIDRGRGYTF
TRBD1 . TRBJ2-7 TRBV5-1 TGCGCCAGCAGCTCGGGACAGCTCGGGCAGTACTTC CASSSGQLGQYF
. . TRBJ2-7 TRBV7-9 TGTGCCAGCAGCCCCCGAGCTGGGGGGGCATCGGAAGAGCAGTACTTC CASSPRAGGASEEQYF
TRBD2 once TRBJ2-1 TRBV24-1 TGTGCCACCAGTGATTACCGGCGCGGGGGGTGGAATGAGCAGTTCTTC CATSDYRRGGWNEQFF
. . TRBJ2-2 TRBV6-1 TGTGCCAGCAGGCTGGGGCCTGGGACCGGGGAGCTGTTTTTT CASRLGPGTGELFF
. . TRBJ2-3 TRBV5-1 TGCGCCAGCAGCGAGGCACCTGGTGTAGATACGCAGTATTTT CASSEAPGVDTQYF
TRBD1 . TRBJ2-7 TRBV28 TGTGCCAGCAGTCCCGGATCTCAGGGGGCGTACGAGCAGTACTTC CASSPGSQGAYEQYF
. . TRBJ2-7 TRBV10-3 TGTGCCATCAGTGCCAACTACGAGCAGTACTTC CAISANYEQYF
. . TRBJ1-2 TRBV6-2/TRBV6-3 TGTGCCAGCAGCACCCAGGGAGGTTATGGCTACACCTTC CASSTQGGYGYTF
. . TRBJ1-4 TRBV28 TGTGCCAGCAGCCCTGGGCAGGGAAATGAAAAACTGTTTTTT CASSPGQGNEKLFF